These T cell receptor beta chains were read from a single sample in a study of cytomegalovirus exposure and HLA in healthy donors. Generated by immunoSEQ multiplex PCR, the TCRdb table keeps only in-frame clones and is missing some. There are 150,000 to 200,000 clones in the sample; 77% occur only once, and approximately 2.4% lies in the top ten. Sequenced sample: PBMCs. These receptors originate from a woman in her 40s in good health and CMV-seropositive. Each CDR3 is given with its conserved first and last residue. The D gene is left open where the match is weak. Some rows mark clone size as missing; the rest say once, few, many or name a class of expanded clone.

v_gene	j_gene	d_gene	len	abundance	CDR3nt	CDR3aa
TRBV12-5	TRBJ2-1	TRBD2	13	.	TGTGCTAGTGCCTTGGGGGGGGTCAATGAGCAGTTCTTC	CASALGGVNEQFF
TRBV4-3	TRBJ1-1	TRBD1	15	.	TGCGCCAGCAGCCAGAGGACAGGGCTCGGCACTGAAGCTTTCTTT	CASSQRTGLGTEAFF
TRBV7-8	TRBJ1-4	.	15	.	TGTGCCAGCAGCCCGAGCGGGGGGCTTGGGGAAAAACTGTTTTTT	CASSPSGGLGEKLFF
TRBV7-9	TRBJ1-1	.	12	once	TGTGCCAGCAGCTTAGTTAGCACTGAAGCTTTCTTT	CASSLVSTEAFF
TRBV12-5	TRBJ1-5	TRBD1	15	.	TGTGCTAGTGGACCCGACAGGGCGGGCGGTCAGCCCCAGCATTTT	CASGPDRAGGQPQHF
TRBV5-6	TRBJ2-5	.	14	.	TGTGCCAGCAGCCTCCGGGGTTGGTTGGAGACCCAGTACTTC	CASSLRGWLETQYF
TRBV7-6	TRBJ2-7	TRBD1	14	.	TGTGCCAGCAGCCAGGGACAGGGGATCTACGAGCAGTACTTC	CASSQGQGIYEQYF
TRBV18	TRBJ1-3	TRBD1	17	.	TGTGCCAGCTCACCCTCCGGACAGGAGAGCTCTGGAAACACCATATATTTT	CASSPSGQESSGNTIYF
TRBV18	TRBJ2-7	TRBD2	15	few	TGTGCCAGCTCGCCTGCCGCTAGCGGGAGGACCGAGCAGTACTTC	CASSPAASGRTEQYF
TRBV19	TRBJ1-4	.	14	.	TGTGCCAGCTCGCTGGGGGGAGTGGCTGAAAAACTGTTTTTT	CASSLGGVAEKLFF
TRBV7-8	TRBJ2-1	.	16	.	TGTGCCAGCAGCTTACTTTCCAGGGCGATCTACAATGAGCAGTTCTTC	CASSLLSRAIYNEQFF
TRBV9	TRBJ2-6	.	18	.	TGTGCCAGCAGCTCAAAAGGACTGCGCAGCTCTGGGGCCAACGTCCTGACTTTC	CASSSKGLRSSGANVLTF
TRBV30	TRBJ2-4	TRBD2	14	.	TGTGCCTGGACTTTAGCGGGGGCAAAAAACATTCAGTACTTC	CAWTLAGAKNIQYF
TRBV4-3	TRBJ1-4	TRBD1	18	.	TGCGCCAGCAGCCGAGTCTCAATTACCGGGACAGGGGATGAAAAACTGTTTTTT	CASSRVSITGTGDEKLFF
TRBV9	TRBJ2-3	TRBD1	14	.	TGTGCCAGCAGCCGTAAGGGGGCGGGAGATACGCAGTATTTT	CASSRKGAGDTQYF
TRBV27	TRBJ1-1	TRBD1	14	.	TGTGCCAGCAGTTTACAGGGGGCGCATACTGAAGCTTTCTTT	CASSLQGAHTEAFF
TRBV6-1	TRBJ2-3	TRBD2	16	.	TGTGCCAGCAGTGAAACTACTAGCGGGGGGGCCTATACGCAGTATTTT	CASSETTSGGAYTQYF